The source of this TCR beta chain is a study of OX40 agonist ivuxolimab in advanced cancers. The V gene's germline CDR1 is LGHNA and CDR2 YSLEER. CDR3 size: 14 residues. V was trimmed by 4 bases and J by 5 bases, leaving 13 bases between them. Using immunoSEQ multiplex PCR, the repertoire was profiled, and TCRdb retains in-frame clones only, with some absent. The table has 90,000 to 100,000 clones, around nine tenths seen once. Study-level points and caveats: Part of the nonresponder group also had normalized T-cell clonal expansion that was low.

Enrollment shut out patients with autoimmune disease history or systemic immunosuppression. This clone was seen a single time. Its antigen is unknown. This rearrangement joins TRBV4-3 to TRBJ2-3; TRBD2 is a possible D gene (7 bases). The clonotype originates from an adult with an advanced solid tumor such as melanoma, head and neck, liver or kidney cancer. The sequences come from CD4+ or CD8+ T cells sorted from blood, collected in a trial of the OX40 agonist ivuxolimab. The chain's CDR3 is CASSLGGRGDTQYF. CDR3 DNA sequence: TGCGCCAGCAGCCTCGGGGGGCGAGGAGATACGCAGTATTTT.